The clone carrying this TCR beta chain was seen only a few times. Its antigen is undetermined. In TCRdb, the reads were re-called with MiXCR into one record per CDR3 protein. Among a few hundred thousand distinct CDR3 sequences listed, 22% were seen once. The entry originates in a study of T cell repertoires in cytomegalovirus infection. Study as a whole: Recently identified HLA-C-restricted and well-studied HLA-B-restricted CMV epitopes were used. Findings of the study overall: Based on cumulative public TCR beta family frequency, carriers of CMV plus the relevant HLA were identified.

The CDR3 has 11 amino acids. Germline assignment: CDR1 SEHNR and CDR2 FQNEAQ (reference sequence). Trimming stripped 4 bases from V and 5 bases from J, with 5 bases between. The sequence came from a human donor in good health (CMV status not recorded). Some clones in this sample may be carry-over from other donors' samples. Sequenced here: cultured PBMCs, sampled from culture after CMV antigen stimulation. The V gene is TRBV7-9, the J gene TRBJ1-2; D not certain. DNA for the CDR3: TGTGCCAGCAGCTCGGAGTATGGCTACACCTTC. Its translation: CASSSEYGYTF.